This TCR beta chain is from a study of blood T cell repertoires in COVID-19. Background on the study: Collection of acute and convalescent COVID-19 samples took place in the United States, Italy and Spain. Sample material is recorded as cDNA or gDNA derived from T cells, B-cell-depleted T cells, or PBMCs.

CDR1 and CDR2 from the germline V gene are SGHRS and YFSETQ. This CDR3 contains 14 residues. The ends lost 5 bases at V and 6 bases at J; junction bases unmatched: 5. In the original analysis: Quantification of nucleated cells was approximated via reference gene primer amplification. Measured with immunoSEQ multiplex PCR; TCRdb has only the in-frame clones, and not every one. D and trimming were read from the DNA, whereas the V and J calls and clone size are those reported in that table. The data show about 27,000 clones, with under 85% seen just once and about two thirds held by the top ten. The receptor was derived from a man between 70 and 80 years old with acute or convalescent COVID-19. The J gene is TRBJ1-6, the V gene TRBV5-1; TRBD1 matches 7 bases. Sequencing was done on a sample of peripheral blood. The CDR3 is CASSYDRANSPLHF. The CDR3, as DNA: TGCGCCAGCAGTTACGACAGGGCTAATTCACCCCTCCACTTT. The full variable domain, with the rest looked up from reference TRBV5-1 and TRBJ1-6, is KAGVTQTPRYLIKTRGQQVTLSCSPISGHRSVSWYQQTPGQGLQFLFEYFSETQRNKGNFPGRFSGRQFSNSRSEMNVSTLELGDSALYLCASSYDRANSPLHFGNGTRLTVT.